This TCR beta chain originates from a study of OX40 agonist ivuxolimab in advanced cancers. Study findings and constraints: Dosing at 0.1 to 3.0 mg/kg was accompanied by clonal expansion of CD4+ and CD8+ blood T cells by week 6. Among the lowest peripheral clonal expansion occurred in 0.1-3.0 mg/kg partial responders.

TCRdb's table, derived via immunoSEQ multiplex PCR, lists solely in-frame clones and lacks some. The sample records 12,000 or so clones, about three quarters being singletons. With regard to this clone: Its antigen is unidentified.

Exclusion of a patient followed from autoimmune disease history or systemic immunosuppression. This CDR3 spans 14 amino acids. V lost 3 bases and J lost 0, with 6 bases in between. In germline, CDR1 is SNHLY, CDR2 FYNNEI. This chain connects TRBV2 to TRBJ2-4; D is unresolved. The material was CD4+ or CD8+ T cells sorted from blood, obtained in a trial of the OX40 agonist ivuxolimab. The receptor was isolated from an adult with an advanced solid tumor such as melanoma, head and neck, liver or kidney cancer. The CDR3 reads CASSDWGAKNIQYF. The CDR3 nucleotides are TGTGCCAGCAGTGATTGGGGAGCCAAAAACATTCAGTACTTC.